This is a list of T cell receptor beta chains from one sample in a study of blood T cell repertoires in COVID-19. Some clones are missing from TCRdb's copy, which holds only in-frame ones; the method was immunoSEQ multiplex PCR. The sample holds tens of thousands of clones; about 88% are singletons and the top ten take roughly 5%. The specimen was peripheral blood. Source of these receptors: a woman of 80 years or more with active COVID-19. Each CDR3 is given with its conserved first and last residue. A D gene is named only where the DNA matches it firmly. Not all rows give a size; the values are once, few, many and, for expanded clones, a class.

CATSPDGVNTEAFF	TGTGCCACCAGCCCCGACGGGGTGAACACTGAAGCTTTCTTT	few	TRBJ1-1	-	TRBV15
CASSPRDRRYGYTF	TGTGCCAGCTCACCTAGGGACAGGCGCTATGGCTACACCTTC	-	TRBJ1-2	TRBD1	TRBV18
CASSPAKSSYNEQFF	TGTGCCAGCAGCCCCGCTAAGAGCTCCTACAATGAGCAGTTCTTC	-	TRBJ2-1	-	TRBV7-3
CASSLGGTDTQYF	TGCGCCAGCAGCTTGGGCGGGACAGATACGCAGTATTTT	-	TRBJ2-3	-	TRBV5-1
CSVDFRGSLAITDTQYF	TGCAGCGTTGACTTCCGAGGGTCGCTAGCGATCACAGATACGCAGTATTTT	-	TRBJ2-3	-	TRBV29-1
CASSIPGVLYNEQFF	TGTGCCAGTAGTATCCCCGGGGTCCTTTACAATGAGCAGTTCTTC	-	TRBJ2-1	-	TRBV19
CASSLDQGSSAFF	TGTGCCAGCAGCTTAGATCAGGGTTCGTCAGCTTTCTTT	-	TRBJ1-1	-	TRBV7-2
CASSPLPEQFTDTQYF	TGCGCCAGCAGCCCCCTCCCGGAGCAATTCACAGATACGCAGTATTTT	-	TRBJ2-3	-	TRBV5-1
CASSPGPGGTQHF	TGTGCCAGCAGCCCCGGACCGGGGGGGACCCAGCATTTT	many	TRBJ1-5	-	TRBV7-3
CASSYSEHTDTQYF	TGTGCCAGCAGTTACTCGGAGCACACAGATACGCAGTATTTT	-	TRBJ2-3	-	TRBV6-2/TRBV6-3
CASSSPVKYSNQPQHF	TGTGCCAGCAGTTCCCCAGTGAAATATAGCAATCAGCCCCAGCATTTT	-	TRBJ1-5	-	TRBV28
CASSRQGGEDIQYF	TGTGCCAGCAGCCGACAGGGGGGTGAGGACATTCAGTACTTC	-	TRBJ2-4	TRBD1	TRBV5-4
CASSLMRFGTYEQYF	TGTGCCAGCAGCTTAATGCGGTTCGGGACCTACGAGCAGTACTTC	once	TRBJ2-7	-	TRBV7-2
CASSSGTDRYEQYF	TGTGCCAGCAGCTCCGGGACAGACAGATACGAGCAGTACTTC	once	TRBJ2-7	TRBD1	TRBV7-2
CASGHGTPFSYEQYF	TGTGCCAGCGGCCACGGGACACCATTTTCCTACGAGCAGTACTTC	-	TRBJ2-7	-	TRBV5-6
CASSLPPTGGPNQPQHF	TGTGCCAGCAGCTTACCCCCTACAGGGGGCCCCAATCAGCCCCAGCATTTT	once	TRBJ1-5	TRBD1	TRBV7-2
CASTNAGGREQFF	TGTGCCAGCACGAATGCAGGGGGCCGAGAGCAGTTCTTC	-	TRBJ2-1	TRBD1	TRBV12-3/TRBV12-4
CASSVRGGGFYEQYF	TGTGCCAGCAGCGTACGCGGGGGGGGGTTCTACGAGCAGTACTTC	-	TRBJ2-7	TRBD2	TRBV9
CASSRQTQETQYF	TGTGCCAGCAGTAGACAGACCCAAGAGACCCAGTACTTC	-	TRBJ2-5	-	TRBV6-5
CATSDRNEHNEQFF	TGTGCCACTAGTGACAGGAATGAGCACAATGAGCAGTTCTTC	-	TRBJ2-1	-	TRBV19
CASSTYGLAVRETQYF	TGTGCCAGCAGCACCTACGGACTAGCGGTGCGGGAGACCCAGTACTTC	-	TRBJ2-5	TRBD2	TRBV7-2
CASTKEGTGELFF	TGTGCCAGCACTAAGGAGGGCACCGGGGAGCTGTTTTTT	-	TRBJ2-2	-	TRBV6-5
CASSLGGQGAPGANVLTF	TGTGCCAGCAGCTTAGGGGGTCAGGGGGCGCCTGGGGCCAACGTCCTGACTTTC	-	TRBJ2-6	TRBD1	TRBV11-2
CASSVNLAGVYNEQFF	TGTGCCAGCAGCGTTAATCTAGCGGGAGTTTACAATGAGCAGTTCTTC	once	TRBJ2-1	TRBD2	TRBV7-3
CASSPTLGPSEGEQFF	TGTGCCAGCAGCCCGACACTCGGGCCATCTGAGGGTGAGCAGTTCTTC	-	TRBJ2-1	-	TRBV3-1/TRBV3-2
CASSQGPSGRPTDTQYF	TGCGCCAGCAGCCAAGGCCCTAGCGGGAGGCCCACAGATACGCAGTATTTT	-	TRBJ2-3	TRBD2	TRBV4-1
CASSQDISGNTDTQYF	TGTGCCAGCAGCCAAGATATTAGCGGAAACACAGATACGCAGTATTTT	-	TRBJ2-3	-	TRBV3-1/TRBV3-2
CASNWTPGSEQFF	TGTGCCAGCAATTGGACTCCTGGTAGTGAGCAGTTCTTC	-	TRBJ2-1	-	TRBV7-2
CAISEAREDEQFF	TGTGCCATCAGTGAGGCCCGGGAGGATGAGCAGTTCTTC	once	TRBJ2-1	TRBD2	TRBV10-3
CASSRRLPSSYEQYF	TGTGCCAGCAGCCGACGACTGCCAAGCTCCTACGAGCAGTACTTC	-	TRBJ2-7	-	TRBV5-6
CASNEGVFEDTQYF	TGTGCCAGCAACGAGGGCGTCTTTGAGGATACGCAGTATTTT	-	TRBJ2-3	-	TRBV2
CASSSGQGRKNTEAFF	TGTGCCAGCAGTTCAGGACAGGGCAGGAAGAACACTGAAGCTTTCTTT	-	TRBJ1-1	TRBD1	TRBV28
CASSPLSGTSGNTGELFF	TGTGCCAGTAGTCCCCTTTCCGGGACTAGCGGGAACACCGGGGAGCTGTTTTTT	-	TRBJ2-2	TRBD2	TRBV19
CASSLTGVAKNIQYF	TGTGCCAGCAGTTTAACAGGGGTGGCCAAAAACATTCAGTACTTC	-	TRBJ2-4	TRBD1	TRBV27
CASSSRTGAYTEAFF	TGTGCCAGCAGCTCGCGGACAGGGGCCTACACTGAAGCTTTCTTT	once	TRBJ1-1	TRBD1	TRBV9
CASSEGTGPYTEAFF	TGTGCCAGCAGTGAAGGGACAGGGCCCTATACTGAAGCTTTCTTT	-	TRBJ1-1	TRBD1	TRBV6-1
CAISVLAGDEQYF	TGTGCCATCAGTGTCCTAGCGGGAGACGAGCAGTACTTC	-	TRBJ2-7	TRBD2	TRBV10-3
CASSRNGQSEQYF	TGCGCCAGCAGCCGAAACGGACAGTCCGAGCAGTACTTC	-	TRBJ2-7	-	TRBV4-3
CASSHGRGRAGEQYF	TGTGCCAGCAGCCACGGACGGGGGAGGGCAGGCGAGCAGTACTTC	once	TRBJ2-7	TRBD2	TRBV11-1
CASSIPPWGSNQPQHF	TGTGCCAGTAGTATACCGCCTTGGGGCAGCAATCAGCCCCAGCATTTT	-	TRBJ1-5	-	TRBV19
CASSQRGTDEQYF	TGTGCCAGCAGCCAACGAGGGACTGACGAGCAGTACTTC	-	TRBJ2-7	-	TRBV3-1/TRBV3-2
CSASLGTGTEAFF	TGCAGTGCTAGTCTCGGGACAGGCACTGAAGCTTTCTTT	-	TRBJ1-1	TRBD1	TRBV20-1
CASSQEAQGAISQPQHF	TGTGCCAGCAGCCAAGAGGCGCAGGGGGCGATCAGTCAGCCCCAGCATTTT	few	TRBJ1-5	TRBD1	TRBV4-2
CASSSEGHNQPQHF	TGTGCCAGCAGTTCGGAGGGGCACAATCAGCCCCAGCATTTT	-	TRBJ1-5	-	TRBV28
CASSYSISYNSPLHF	TGTGCCAGCAGTTACTCGATTAGTTATAATTCACCCCTCCACTTT	-	TRBJ1-6	-	TRBV6-5
CASRGTSGSALRPGELFF	TGTGCCAGCAGAGGGACTAGCGGGAGCGCGTTGAGGCCCGGGGAGCTGTTTTTT	-	TRBJ2-2	TRBD2	TRBV27
CASSFRSGYTEAFF	TGTGCCAGCAGTTTCCGTTCAGGGTACACTGAAGCTTTCTTT	-	TRBJ1-1	-	TRBV27
CANLPSGQETQYF	TGTGCCAACCTACCTAGCGGACAAGAGACCCAGTACTTC	-	TRBJ2-5	TRBD2	TRBV28
CSAGTYEQYF	TGCAGTGCCGGGACCTACGAGCAGTACTTC	-	TRBJ2-7	-	TRBV20-1